This TCR beta chain was retrieved from a study of blood T cell repertoires in COVID-19. Across the whole study: T cells, B-cell-depleted T cells, or PBMCs supplied cDNA or gDNA.

Per the original methods: Estimates of nucleated cell counts were drawn from the amplification of reference gene primers. Assay used: immunoSEQ multiplex PCR; TCRdb lists only in-frame clones, some missing. V, J and clone size are those of that table, while D and trimming were read from the DNA. This sample has under 90,000 clones, with around nine tenths found just once. Germline values: CDR1 WSHSY, CDR2 SAAADI. The CDR3 runs 12 residues. Between the trimmed V and J ends, which lost 6 bases and 4 bases, there was a span of 9 bases. The chain joins TRBV10-2 to TRBJ1-2, with TRBD1 as a possible D gene (6 bases). This clonotype was sampled from a man between 60 and 70 years old with acute or convalescent COVID-19. Sequenced: peripheral blood. The CDR3 spells CASRKDSYGYTF. The CDR3 region has the DNA TGCGCCAGCAGGAAGGACAGCTATGGCTACACCTTC.